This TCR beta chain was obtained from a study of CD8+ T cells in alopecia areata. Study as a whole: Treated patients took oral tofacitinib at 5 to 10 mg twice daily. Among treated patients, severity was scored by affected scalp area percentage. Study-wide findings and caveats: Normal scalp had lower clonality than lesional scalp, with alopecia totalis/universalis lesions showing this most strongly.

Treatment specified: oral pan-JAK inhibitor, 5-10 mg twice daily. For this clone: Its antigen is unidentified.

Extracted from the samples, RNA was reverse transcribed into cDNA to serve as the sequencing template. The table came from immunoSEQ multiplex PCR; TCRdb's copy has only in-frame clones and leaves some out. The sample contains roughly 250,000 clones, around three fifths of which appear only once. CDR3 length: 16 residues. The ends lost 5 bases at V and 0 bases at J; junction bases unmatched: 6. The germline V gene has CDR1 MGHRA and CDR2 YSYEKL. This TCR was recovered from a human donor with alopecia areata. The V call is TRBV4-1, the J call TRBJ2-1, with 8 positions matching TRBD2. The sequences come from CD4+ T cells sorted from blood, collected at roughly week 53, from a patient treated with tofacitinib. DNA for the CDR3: TGCGCCAGCAGCTCAGGCGGGGGGCCCTCCTACAATGAGCAGTTCTTC. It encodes CASSSGGGPSYNEQFF.